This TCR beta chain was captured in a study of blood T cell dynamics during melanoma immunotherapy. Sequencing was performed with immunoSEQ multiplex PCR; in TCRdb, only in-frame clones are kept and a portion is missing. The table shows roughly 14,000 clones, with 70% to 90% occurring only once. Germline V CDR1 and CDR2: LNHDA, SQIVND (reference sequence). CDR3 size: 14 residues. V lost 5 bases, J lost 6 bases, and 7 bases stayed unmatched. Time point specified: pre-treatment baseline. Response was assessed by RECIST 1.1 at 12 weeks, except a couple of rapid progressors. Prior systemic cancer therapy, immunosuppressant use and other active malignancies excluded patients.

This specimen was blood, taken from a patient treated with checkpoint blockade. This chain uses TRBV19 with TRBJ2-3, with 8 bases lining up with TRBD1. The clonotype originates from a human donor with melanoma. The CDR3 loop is CASSLGQGADTQYF. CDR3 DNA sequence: TGTGCCAGTAGTTTAGGACAGGGCGCCGATACGCAGTATTTT.